A selection of T cell receptor beta chains follows, all from one sample in a study of CD4 T cells in relation to SARS-CoV-2 and coronaviruses. The repertoire was sequenced with immunoSEQ multiplex PCR; TCRdb's copy has only in-frame clones and lacks some. The table shows around 25,000 clones, with around 82% occurring only once. Their specific antigens are unknown. Sample: CD4+ T cells from PBMCs, cultured in vitro. These receptors all stem from a human donor in good health. Both conserved end residues are part of each CDR3. A D gene is named only where the DNA matches it firmly. A row's size may be missing; if present it is once, few, many or a size class.

NA	TRBJ2-2	few	TRBV7-7	CASSQGTGPFSGELFF	TGTGCCAGCAGCCAAGGGACGGGTCCTTTTTCCGGGGAGCTGTTTTTT
NA	TRBJ1-4	NA	TRBV30	CAWSITGRDEKLFF	TGTGCCTGGAGTATAACAGGGAGGGATGAAAAACTGTTTTTT
NA	TRBJ1-5	NA	TRBV6-1	CASSEGFQPQHF	TGTGCCAGCAGTGAGGGCTTCCAGCCCCAGCATTTT
NA	TRBJ1-1	NA	TRBV5-1	CASSFGFTEAFF	TGCGCCAGCAGTTTTGGTTTTACTGAAGCTTTCTTT
TRBD2	TRBJ2-3	NA	TRBV9	CASSVPAGVSGTQYF	TGTGCCAGCAGCGTACCAGCGGGAGTTTCAGGTACGCAGTATTTT
NA	TRBJ1-1	NA	TRBV3-1/TRBV3-2	CASSPRLLVSGTEAFF	TGTGCCAGCAGCCCTCGGTTGCTGGTGTCGGGGACTGAAGCTTTCTTT
TRBD1	TRBJ1-4	NA	TRBV7-6	CASGGQGVNEKLFF	TGTGCCAGTGGAGGACAGGGGGTTAATGAAAAACTGTTTTTT
NA	TRBJ1-3	NA	TRBV7-9	CASSPMGGGGNTIYF	TGTGCCAGCAGCCCGATGGGGGGAGGTGGAAACACCATATATTTT
NA	TRBJ1-3	NA	TRBV6-6	CASSYPQSTAGNTIYF	TGTGCCAGCAGTTACCCACAGAGCACAGCTGGAAACACCATATATTTT
NA	TRBJ1-4	NA	TRBV11-2	CASSSIQGREKLFF	TGTGCCAGCAGCTCAATCCAAGGACGGGAAAAACTGTTTTTT
NA	TRBJ2-2	NA	TRBV5-1	CASSLESGPSTGELFF	TGCGCCAGCAGCTTGGAATCCGGGCCAAGCACCGGGGAGCTGTTTTTT
TRBD2	TRBJ2-7	NA	TRBV7-2	CASSGGIPYEQYF	TGTGCCAGTTCGGGAGGGATTCCCTACGAGCAGTACTTC
NA	TRBJ1-5	NA	TRBV18	CASSRQASNQPQHF	TGTGCCAGCTCACGACAAGCAAGCAATCAGCCCCAGCATTTT
NA	TRBJ1-4	NA	TRBV6-1	CASSDGLTNEKLFF	TGTGCCAGCAGTGATGGGCTAACTAATGAAAAACTGTTTTTT
TRBD2	TRBJ2-7	NA	TRBV10-1	CASSGGLANEQYF	TGCGCCAGCAGTGGAGGACTAGCGAACGAGCAGTACTTC
NA	TRBJ1-5	few	TRBV2	CASREYSNQPQHF	TGTGCCAGCAGGGAATATAGCAATCAGCCCCAGCATTTT
NA	TRBJ2-1	NA	TRBV19	CASSVGTQGYNEQFF	TGTGCCAGTAGTGTCGGCACCCAGGGCTACAATGAGCAGTTCTTC
NA	TRBJ1-4	NA	TRBV7-9	CASSLGASGYTEKLFF	TGTGCCAGCAGCTTAGGGGCTTCGGGGTATACTGAAAAACTGTTTTTT
NA	TRBJ1-2	few	TRBV4-1	CASSQVRDQGYTF	TGCGCCAGCAGCCAAGTACGGGACCAGGGCTACACCTTC
NA	TRBJ1-1	NA	TRBV28	CASSLFKGGTEAFF	TGTGCCAGCAGTTTATTTAAGGGGGGGACTGAAGCTTTCTTT
TRBD2	TRBJ2-3	few	TRBV7-3	CASSITGSGRPDTQYF	TGTGCCAGCAGCATAACCGGCAGCGGGAGGCCAGATACGCAGTATTTT
TRBD2	TRBJ2-7	NA	TRBV18	CASSPVAGAWGEQYF	TGTGCCAGCTCACCAGTAGCGGGGGCATGGGGCGAGCAGTACTTC
TRBD1	TRBJ1-4	NA	TRBV19	CASSQGASTNEKLFF	TGTGCCAGTTCACAGGGGGCATCGACTAATGAAAAACTGTTTTTT
NA	TRBJ2-3	NA	TRBV30	CAWTRYGGRLTQYF	TGTGCCTGGACTCGGTACGGGGGGCGACTTACGCAGTATTTT
NA	TRBJ2-5	NA	TRBV7-8	CASSLDRLETQYF	TGTGCCAGCAGCTTAGACAGGTTGGAGACCCAGTACTTC
NA	TRBJ1-1	few	TRBV18	CASSPDSLLNTEAFF	TGTGCCAGCTCCCCCGACAGCCTATTGAACACTGAAGCTTTCTTT
TRBD2	TRBJ2-7	NA	TRBV6-1	CASSETLGLAGETFNEQYF	TGTGCCAGCAGTGAAACCCTGGGACTAGCGGGAGAGACGTTTAACGAGCAGTACTTC
NA	TRBJ1-1	NA	TRBV18	CASSRPGESFDTEAFF	TGTGCCAGCTCACGACCAGGGGAATCGTTTGACACTGAAGCTTTCTTT
NA	TRBJ2-7	NA	TRBV30	CAWTAKGRAYEQYF	TGTGCCTGGACAGCCAAGGGGCGCGCCTACGAGCAGTACTTC
NA	TRBJ1-5	NA	TRBV6-5	CASSYSEDSNQPQHF	TGTGCCAGCAGTTACTCGGAGGACAGCAATCAGCCCCAGCATTTT
NA	TRBJ1-1	NA	TRBV27	CASSLFGYTEAFF	TGTGCCAGCAGTTTGTTCGGGTACACTGAAGCTTTCTTT
NA	TRBJ1-4	NA	TRBV6-6	CASRNPLDNEKLFF	TGTGCCAGCAGGAACCCTCTTGATAATGAAAAACTGTTTTTT
TRBD1	TRBJ2-7	NA	TRBV27	CASSLSRTGYEQYF	TGTGCCAGCAGTTTATCTCGGACAGGGTACGAGCAGTACTTC
NA	TRBJ2-5	NA	TRBV5-1	CASSQKKGLNQETQYF	TGCGCCAGCAGCCAAAAAAAGGGCCTGAATCAAGAGACCCAGTACTTC
NA	TRBJ1-5	NA	TRBV6-1	CASSESRVENQPQHF	TGTGCCAGCAGTGAGTCCAGGGTAGAAAATCAGCCCCAGCATTTT
NA	TRBJ1-1	once	TRBV29-1	CSVESSKNTEAFF	TGCAGCGTTGAGTCTTCGAAAAACACTGAAGCTTTCTTT
NA	TRBJ1-4	NA	TRBV28	CASSLLGEATNEKLFF	TGTGCCAGCAGTTTATTGGGGGAGGCAACTAATGAAAAACTGTTTTTT
NA	TRBJ1-2	once	TRBV7-2	CASSLGPSGSYTF	TGTGCCAGCAGCTTAGGGCCCTCAGGAAGCTACACCTTC
NA	TRBJ2-1	NA	TRBV9	CASSVVGQEYNEQFF	TGTGCCAGCAGCGTAGTAGGCCAGGAATACAATGAGCAGTTCTTC
NA	TRBJ2-7	NA	TRBV7-3	CASSLSGGPSYEQYF	TGTGCCAGCAGCTTATCCGGCGGGCCCTCCTACGAGCAGTACTTC
NA	TRBJ1-6	few	TRBV2	CASSAGRNSPLHF	TGTGCCAGCAGCGCAGGGAGAAATTCACCCCTCCACTTT
TRBD2	TRBJ2-1	NA	TRBV7-6	CASSTWSGRGNNEQFF	TGTGCCAGCAGCACGTGGAGCGGGAGGGGAAACAATGAGCAGTTCTTC
NA	TRBJ1-3	NA	TRBV5-1	CASTTSGVSGNTIYF	TGCGCCAGCACGACATCGGGGGTTTCTGGAAACACCATATATTTT
TRBD1	TRBJ2-7	few	TRBV30	CACTTGIPYEQYF	TGTGCCTGCACGACAGGGATCCCCTACGAGCAGTACTTC
NA	TRBJ1-1	NA	TRBV28	CASSMTQMNTEAFF	TGTGCCAGCAGTATGACACAAATGAACACTGAAGCTTTCTTT